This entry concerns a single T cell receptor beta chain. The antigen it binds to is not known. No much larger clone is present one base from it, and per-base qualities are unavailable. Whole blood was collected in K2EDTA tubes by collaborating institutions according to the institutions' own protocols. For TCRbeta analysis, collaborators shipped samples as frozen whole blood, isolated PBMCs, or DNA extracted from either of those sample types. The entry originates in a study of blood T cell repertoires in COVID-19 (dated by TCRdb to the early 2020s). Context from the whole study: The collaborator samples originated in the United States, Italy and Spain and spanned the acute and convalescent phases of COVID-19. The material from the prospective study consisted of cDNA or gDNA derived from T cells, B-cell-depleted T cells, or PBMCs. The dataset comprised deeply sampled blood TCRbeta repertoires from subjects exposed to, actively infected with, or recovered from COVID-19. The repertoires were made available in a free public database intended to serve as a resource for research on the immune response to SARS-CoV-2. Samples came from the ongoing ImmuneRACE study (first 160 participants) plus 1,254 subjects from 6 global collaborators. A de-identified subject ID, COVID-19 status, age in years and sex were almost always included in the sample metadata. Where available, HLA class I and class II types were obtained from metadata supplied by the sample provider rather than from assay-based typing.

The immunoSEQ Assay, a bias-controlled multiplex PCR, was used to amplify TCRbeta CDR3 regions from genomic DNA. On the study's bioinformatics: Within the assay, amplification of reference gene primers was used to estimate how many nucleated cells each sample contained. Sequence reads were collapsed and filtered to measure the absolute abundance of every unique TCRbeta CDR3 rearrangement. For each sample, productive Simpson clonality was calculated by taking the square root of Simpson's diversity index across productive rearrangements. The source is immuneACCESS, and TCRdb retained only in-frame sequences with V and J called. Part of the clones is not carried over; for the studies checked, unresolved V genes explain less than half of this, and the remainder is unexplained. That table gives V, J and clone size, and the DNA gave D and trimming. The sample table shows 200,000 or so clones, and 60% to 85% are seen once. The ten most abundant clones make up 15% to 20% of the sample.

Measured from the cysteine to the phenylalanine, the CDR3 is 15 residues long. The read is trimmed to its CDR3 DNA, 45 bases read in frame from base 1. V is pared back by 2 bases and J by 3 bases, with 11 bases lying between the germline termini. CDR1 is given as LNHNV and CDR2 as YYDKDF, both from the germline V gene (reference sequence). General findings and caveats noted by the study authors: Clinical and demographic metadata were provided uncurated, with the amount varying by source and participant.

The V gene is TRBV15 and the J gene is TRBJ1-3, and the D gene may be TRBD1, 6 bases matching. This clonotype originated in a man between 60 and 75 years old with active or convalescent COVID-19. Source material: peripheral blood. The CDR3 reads CATSRLGGFGNTIYF. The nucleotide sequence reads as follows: TGTGCCACCAGCAGACTTGGGGGCTTTGGAAACACCATATATTTT.